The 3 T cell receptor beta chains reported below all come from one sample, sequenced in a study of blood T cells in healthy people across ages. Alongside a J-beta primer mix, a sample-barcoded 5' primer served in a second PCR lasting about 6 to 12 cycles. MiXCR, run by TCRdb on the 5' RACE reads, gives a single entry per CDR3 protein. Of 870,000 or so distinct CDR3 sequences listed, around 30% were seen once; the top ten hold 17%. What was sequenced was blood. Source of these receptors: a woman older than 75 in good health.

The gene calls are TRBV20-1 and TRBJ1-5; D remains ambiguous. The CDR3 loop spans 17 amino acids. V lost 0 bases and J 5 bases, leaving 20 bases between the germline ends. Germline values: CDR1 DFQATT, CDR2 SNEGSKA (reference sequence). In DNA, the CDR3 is TGCAGTGCTAGAGATCCCAACCAAGGAGGGCCGGATCAGCCCCAGCATTTT. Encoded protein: CSARDPNQGGPDQPQHF.

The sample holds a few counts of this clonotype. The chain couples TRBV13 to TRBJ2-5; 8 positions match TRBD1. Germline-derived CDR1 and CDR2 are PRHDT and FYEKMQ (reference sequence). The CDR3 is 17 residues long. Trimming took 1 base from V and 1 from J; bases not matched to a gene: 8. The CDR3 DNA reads TGTGCCAGCAGCTTAGAGCCTCCCGGACAGGGCCAAGAGACCCAGTACTTC. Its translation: CASSLEPPGQGQETQYF.

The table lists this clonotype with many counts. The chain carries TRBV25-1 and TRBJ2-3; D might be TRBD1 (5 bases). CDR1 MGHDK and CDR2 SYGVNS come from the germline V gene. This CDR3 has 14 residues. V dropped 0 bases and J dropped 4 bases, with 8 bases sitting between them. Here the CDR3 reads CASSEYKGPDTQYF. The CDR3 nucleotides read TGTGCCAGCAGTGAATATAAGGGGCCAGATACGCAGTATTTT.